This is a list of T cell receptor beta chains from one sample in a study of shared clonotypes between healthy human individuals. Some clones are missing from TCRdb's copy, which holds only in-frame ones; the method was immunoSEQ multiplex PCR. The table shows roughly 2.2 million clones, with just over 90% occurring only once. Sequencing used naive CD4+ T cells from PBMCs. These receptors were obtained from a man younger than 35 in good health. Some clones in this sample may be carry-over from other donors' samples. Each CDR3 is given with its conserved first and last residue. A D gene is named only where the DNA matches it firmly. Where a row states a size, it is once, few, many or the class of an expanded clone; other rows omit it.

TRBV7-2	-	TRBJ2-5	12	-	CASSPNVRTQYF	TGTGCCAGCAGCCCCAACGTTCGGACCCAGTACTTC
TRBV19	-	TRBJ1-1	15	TRBD1	CASSLPGQGRDEAFF	TGTGCCAGTAGTCTCCCGGGACAGGGACGAGATGAAGCTTTCTTT
TRBV6-5	-	TRBJ2-7	14	TRBD1	CASSYRQGSAEQYF	TGTGCCAGCAGTTATCGACAGGGTTCAGCCGAGCAGTACTTC
TRBV7-9	-	TRBJ2-1	19	TRBD2	CASSSWGTSGRLSYNEQFF	TGTGCCAGCAGCTCGTGGGGGACTAGCGGGAGGTTGTCCTACAATGAGCAGTTCTTC
TRBV19	-	TRBJ2-1	14	-	CASSIGGSYNEQFF	TGTGCCAGTAGTATTGGGGGATCCTACAATGAGCAGTTCTTC
TRBV11-1	-	TRBJ2-1	12	TRBD2	CASGRVHNEQFF	TGTGCCAGCGGGAGGGTTCACAATGAGCAGTTCTTC
TRBV5-1	-	TRBJ2-1	16	-	CASSPLGSGLGNEQFF	TGCGCCAGCAGCCCTTTGGGTAGTGGCTTAGGTAATGAGCAGTTCTTC
TRBV7-3	-	TRBJ1-2	16	TRBD1	CASSLSMNRGEDGYTF	TGTGCCAGCAGCTTAAGCATGAACAGGGGAGAGGATGGCTACACCTTC
TRBV4-1	once	TRBJ2-7	13	TRBD1	CASKRQGAGEQYF	TGCGCCAGCAAAAGACAGGGGGCTGGCGAGCAGTACTTC
TRBV7-2	-	TRBJ1-4	16	TRBD1	CASSRNLGGIGEKLFF	TGTGCCAGCAGCCGCAATTTAGGGGGCATAGGAGAAAAACTGTTTTTT
TRBV10-3	few	TRBJ1-1	14	-	CAISEGTRNTEAFF	TGTGCCATCAGTGAGGGGACACGGAACACTGAAGCTTTCTTT
TRBV4-2	-	TRBJ2-5	15	-	CASSQLNQGQETQYF	TGTGCCAGCAGCCAACTAAACCAGGGACAAGAGACCCAGTACTTC
TRBV5-6	-	TRBJ1-2	12	-	CASSEHPYGYTF	TGTGCCAGCAGCGAACACCCCTATGGCTACACCTTC
TRBV2	-	TRBJ2-2	15	-	CASSEALVRNGELFF	TGTGCCAGCAGTGAAGCGCTGGTAAGGAACGGGGAGCTGTTTTTT
TRBV4-2	-	TRBJ2-1	16	-	CASSQVGGAYYNEQFF	TGTGCCAGCAGCCAAGTGGGCGGGGCCTACTACAATGAGCAGTTCTTC
TRBV27	-	TRBJ2-2	17	TRBD2	CASSLFFSGSRTGELFF	TGTGCCAGCAGTTTATTCTTTAGCGGGAGTCGAACCGGGGAGCTGTTTTTT
TRBV5-1	-	TRBJ2-3	15	-	CASSYRDGGTDTQYF	TGCGCCAGCAGCTACCGGGACGGCGGCACAGATACGCAGTATTTT
TRBV6-5	-	TRBJ2-5	13	TRBD1	CASSRGQGAAQYF	TGTGCCAGCAGCAGGGGACAGGGAGCGGCCCAGTACTTC
TRBV6-1	-	TRBJ2-7	16	-	CASSVMSSGRAYEQYF	TGTGCCAGCAGTGTCATGTCCTCCGGCAGGGCCTACGAGCAGTACTTC
TRBV5-1	-	TRBJ2-1	15	TRBD2	CASSWLASGNNEQFF	TGCGCCAGCAGCTGGCTGGCTAGCGGAAACAATGAGCAGTTCTTC
TRBV19	-	TRBJ1-4	14	TRBD1	CASSDRGTNEKLFF	TGTGCCAGTAGCGACAGGGGGACTAATGAAAAACTGTTTTTT
TRBV28	once	TRBJ2-7	13	-	CASTPGGFLEQYF	TGTGCCAGCACACCCGGGGGTTTCTTGGAGCAGTACTTC
TRBV30	-	TRBJ1-4	14	-	CAWSLGRGSSKLFF	TGTGCCTGGAGTTTGGGGCGTGGATCTTCTAAACTGTTTTTT
TRBV21-1	-	TRBJ1-5	19	-	CASSKVGPGGEASNQPQHF	TGTGCCAGCAGCAAAGTTGGTCCAGGGGGCGAAGCGAGCAATCAGCCCCAGCATTTT
TRBV5-6	-	TRBJ2-3	16	-	CASSYSGTSSTDTQYF	TGTGCCAGCAGCTACTCCGGGACATCCTCCACAGATACGCAGTATTTT
TRBV29-1	-	TRBJ2-3	15	-	CSTSYQGTPTDTQYF	TGCAGCACCTCGTACCAGGGAACCCCCACAGATACGCAGTATTTT
TRBV7-2	-	TRBJ2-1	14	-	CASSLLASYNEQFF	TGTGCCAGCAGCTTACTAGCGAGCTACAATGAGCAGTTCTTC
TRBV5-4	-	TRBJ1-2	12	-	CASSLSRDGYTF	TGTGCCAGCAGCTTGAGTCGGGATGGCTACACCTTC
TRBV28	once	TRBJ1-5	15	TRBD1	CASGLGTGGTQPQHF	TGTGCCAGCGGGCTAGGGACAGGGGGGACTCAGCCCCAGCATTTT
TRBV5-1	-	TRBJ2-6	16	-	CASSLALGAGANVLTF	TGCGCCAGCAGCTTGGCCCTGGGTGCTGGGGCCAACGTCCTGACTTTC
TRBV28	-	TRBJ1-1	13	-	CASSPSQGGQAFF	TGTGCCAGCAGCCCCTCCCAGGGAGGGCAGGCTTTCTTT
TRBV27	-	TRBJ2-5	18	TRBD2	CASSLSRRREGFQETQYF	TGTGCCAGCAGTTTATCTCGTCGGCGGGAGGGCTTCCAAGAGACCCAGTACTTC
TRBV5-1	-	TRBJ2-7	14	-	CASSPGTPQYEQYF	TGCGCCAGCAGCCCCGGGACACCTCAATACGAGCAGTACTTC
TRBV6-1	-	TRBJ1-5	13	-	CASSEIGNQPQHF	TGTGCCAGCAGTGAAATCGGGAATCAGCCCCAGCATTTT
TRBV2	once	TRBJ2-2	15	TRBD1	CASSEQGVATGELFF	TGTGCCAGCAGTGAACAGGGGGTCGCGACCGGGGAGCTGTTTTTT
TRBV10-3	-	TRBJ2-1	14	TRBD1	CAIGTGTGMERQFF	TGTGCCATCGGGACCGGGACAGGGATGGAGAGGCAGTTCTTC
TRBV19	once	TRBJ1-2	14	-	CASSIVAANYGYTF	TGTGCCAGTAGTATAGTGGCGGCAAACTATGGCTACACCTTC
TRBV19	-	TRBJ2-3	16	TRBD2	CASSLRAGGPADTQYF	TGTGCCAGTAGTCTCCGAGCGGGAGGGCCAGCAGATACGCAGTATTTT
TRBV27	once	TRBJ2-1	15	TRBD2	CASSFSAGGSRGQFF	TGTGCCAGCAGTTTTTCAGCGGGAGGGTCCCGGGGGCAGTTCTTC
TRBV7-8	-	TRBJ2-6	17	TRBD1	CASARGQGLTGANVLTF	TGTGCCTCCGCCCGGGGACAGGGTTTGACCGGGGCCAACGTCCTGACTTTC
TRBV11-2	-	TRBJ2-7	13	TRBD2	CASTRTSGMEQYF	TGTGCCAGCACCAGGACTAGCGGCATGGAGCAGTACTTC